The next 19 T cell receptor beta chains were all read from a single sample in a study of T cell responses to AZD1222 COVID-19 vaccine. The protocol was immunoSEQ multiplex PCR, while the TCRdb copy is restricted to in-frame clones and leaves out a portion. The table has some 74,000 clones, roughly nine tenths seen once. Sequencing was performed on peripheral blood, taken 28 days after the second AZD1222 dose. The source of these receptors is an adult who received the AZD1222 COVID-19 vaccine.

The CDR3 loop reads CSVEDKGYEQYF. Written as DNA, the CDR3 is TGCAGCGTTGAGGACAAGGGCTACGAGCAGTACTTC. V is TRBV29-1 and J is TRBJ2-7, with a possible D match to TRBD1 (5 bases). The ends were cut back, 3 bases at V and 3 bases at J, with 9 bases in the middle. The germline gives CDR1 SQVTM, CDR2 ANQGSEA. The CDR3 is 12 residues long.

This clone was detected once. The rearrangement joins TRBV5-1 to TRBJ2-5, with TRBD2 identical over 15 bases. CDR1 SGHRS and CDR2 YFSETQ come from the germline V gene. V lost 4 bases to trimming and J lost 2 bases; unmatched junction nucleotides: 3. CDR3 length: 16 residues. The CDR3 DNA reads TGCGCCAGCAGCGCCGGGACTAGCGGGAGGCAAGAGACCCAGTACTTC. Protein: CASSAGTSGRQETQYF.

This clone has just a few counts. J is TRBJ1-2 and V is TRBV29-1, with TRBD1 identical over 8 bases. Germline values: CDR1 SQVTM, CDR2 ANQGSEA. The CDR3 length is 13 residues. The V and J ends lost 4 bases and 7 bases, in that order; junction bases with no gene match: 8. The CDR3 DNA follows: TGCAGCGTTGTGGGGCTCGGACAGGGTGGCTACACCTTC. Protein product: CSVVGLGQGGYTF.

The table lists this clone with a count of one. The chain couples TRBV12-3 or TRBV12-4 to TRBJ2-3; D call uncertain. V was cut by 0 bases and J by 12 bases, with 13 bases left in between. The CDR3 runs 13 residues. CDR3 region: CASSLAQYHYQYF. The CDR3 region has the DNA TGTGCCAGCAGTTTAGCGCAGTACCACTATCAGTATTTT.

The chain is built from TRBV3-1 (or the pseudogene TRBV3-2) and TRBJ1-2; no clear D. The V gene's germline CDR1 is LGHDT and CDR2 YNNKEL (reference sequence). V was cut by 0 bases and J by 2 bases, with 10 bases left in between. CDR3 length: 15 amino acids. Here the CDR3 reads CASSQDRVLNYGYTF. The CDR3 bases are TGTGCCAGCAGCCAAGATCGAGTTCTCAACTATGGCTACACCTTC.

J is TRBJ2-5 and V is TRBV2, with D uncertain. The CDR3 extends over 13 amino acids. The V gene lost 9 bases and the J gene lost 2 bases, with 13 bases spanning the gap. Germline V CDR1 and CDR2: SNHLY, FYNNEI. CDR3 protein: CASRTGPQETQYF. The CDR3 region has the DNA TGTGCCAGTCGAACTGGGCCACAAGAGACCCAGTACTTC.

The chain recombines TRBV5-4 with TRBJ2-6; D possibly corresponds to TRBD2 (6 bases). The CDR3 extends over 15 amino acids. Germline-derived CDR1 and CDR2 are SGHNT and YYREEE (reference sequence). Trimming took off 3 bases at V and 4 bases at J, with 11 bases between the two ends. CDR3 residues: CASSWGVAGANVLTF. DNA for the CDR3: TGTGCCAGCAGCTGGGGGGTTGCGGGGGCCAACGTCCTGACTTTC.

This chain's CDR3 is CASSETPPGELFF. CDR3 nucleotides: TGTGCCAGCAGCGAGACTCCGCCCGGGGAGCTGTTTTTT. The chain uses TRBV12-3 or TRBV12-4 and TRBJ2-2; D gene ambiguous. The CDR3 length is 13 residues. With 6 bases removed from V and 6 bases from J, the gap between germline ends came to 11 bases.

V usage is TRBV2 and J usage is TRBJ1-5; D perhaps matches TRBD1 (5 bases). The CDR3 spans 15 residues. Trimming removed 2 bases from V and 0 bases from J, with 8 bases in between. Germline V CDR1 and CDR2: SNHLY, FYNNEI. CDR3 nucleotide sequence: TGTGCCAGCAGTGAATACAGGTCTAGCAATCAGCCCCAGCATTTT. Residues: CASSEYRSSNQPQHF.

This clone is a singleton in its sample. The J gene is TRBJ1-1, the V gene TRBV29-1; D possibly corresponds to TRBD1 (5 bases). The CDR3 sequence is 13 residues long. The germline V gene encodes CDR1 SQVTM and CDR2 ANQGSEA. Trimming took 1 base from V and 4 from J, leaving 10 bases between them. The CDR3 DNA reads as TGCAGCGTTGAAGGGACTAGGGGCACTGAAGCTTTCTTT. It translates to CSVEGTRGTEAFF.

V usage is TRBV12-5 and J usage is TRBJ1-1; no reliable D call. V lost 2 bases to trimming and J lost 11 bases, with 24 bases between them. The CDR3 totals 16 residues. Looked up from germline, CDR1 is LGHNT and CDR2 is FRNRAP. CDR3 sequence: CASGLLGSPTNVAAFF. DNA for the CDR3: TGTGCTAGTGGTTTGTTGGGGAGTCCGACTAATGTCGCGGCTTTCTTT.

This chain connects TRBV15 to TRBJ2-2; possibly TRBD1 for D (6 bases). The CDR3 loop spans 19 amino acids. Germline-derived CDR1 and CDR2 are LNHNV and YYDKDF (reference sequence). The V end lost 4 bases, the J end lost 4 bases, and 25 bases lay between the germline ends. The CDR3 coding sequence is TGTGCCACCAGCACGAACACCAGGCCGGACAGATCGAGCACCGGGGAGCTGTTTTTT. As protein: CATSTNTRPDRSSTGELFF.

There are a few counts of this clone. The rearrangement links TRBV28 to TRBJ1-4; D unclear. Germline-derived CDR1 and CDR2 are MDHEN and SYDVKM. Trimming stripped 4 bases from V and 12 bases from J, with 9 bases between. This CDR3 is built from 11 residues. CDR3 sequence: CASSYWGELFF. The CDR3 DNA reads TGTGCCAGCAGTTATTGGGGAGAACTGTTTTTT.

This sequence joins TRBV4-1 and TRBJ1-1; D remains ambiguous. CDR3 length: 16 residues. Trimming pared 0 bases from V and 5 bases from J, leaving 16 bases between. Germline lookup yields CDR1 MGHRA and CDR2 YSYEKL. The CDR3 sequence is CASSQDGEGLGTEAFF. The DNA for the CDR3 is TGCGCCAGCAGCCAAGATGGTGAAGGCCTGGGGACTGAAGCTTTCTTT.

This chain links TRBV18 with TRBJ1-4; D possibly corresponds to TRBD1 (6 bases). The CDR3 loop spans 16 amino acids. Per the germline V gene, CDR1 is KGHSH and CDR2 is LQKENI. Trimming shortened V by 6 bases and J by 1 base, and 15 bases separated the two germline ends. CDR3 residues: CASSRTGIKTNEKLFF. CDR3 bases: TGTGCCAGCTCTCGAACAGGGATTAAAACTAATGAAAAACTGTTTTTT.

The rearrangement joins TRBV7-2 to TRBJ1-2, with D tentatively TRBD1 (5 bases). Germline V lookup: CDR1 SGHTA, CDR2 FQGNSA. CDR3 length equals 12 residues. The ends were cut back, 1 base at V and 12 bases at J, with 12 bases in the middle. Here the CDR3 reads CASSLDGAYHTF. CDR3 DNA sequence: TGTGCCAGCAGCTTAGACGGGGCGTATCACACCTTC. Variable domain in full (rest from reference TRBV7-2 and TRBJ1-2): GAGVSQSPSNKVTEKGKDVELRCDPISGHTALYWYRQSLGQGLEFLIYFQGNSAPDKSGLPSDRFSAERTGGSVSTLTIQRTQQEDSAVYLCASSLDGAYHTFGSGTRLTVV.

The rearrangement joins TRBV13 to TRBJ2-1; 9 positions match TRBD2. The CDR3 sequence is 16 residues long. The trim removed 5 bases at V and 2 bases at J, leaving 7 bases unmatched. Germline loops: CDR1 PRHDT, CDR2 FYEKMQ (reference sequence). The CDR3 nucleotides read TGTGCCAGCAGCCCCCGCCTAGCGGGAACCTACAATGAGCAGTTCTTC. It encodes CASSPRLAGTYNEQFF.

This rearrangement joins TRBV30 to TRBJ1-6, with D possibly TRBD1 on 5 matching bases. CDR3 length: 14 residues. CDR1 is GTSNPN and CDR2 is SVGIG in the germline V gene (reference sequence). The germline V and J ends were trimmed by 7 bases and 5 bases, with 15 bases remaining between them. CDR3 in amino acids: CAYTRGPHNSPLHF. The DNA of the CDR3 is TGTGCCTACACGCGGGGCCCCCATAATTCACCCCTCCACTTT.

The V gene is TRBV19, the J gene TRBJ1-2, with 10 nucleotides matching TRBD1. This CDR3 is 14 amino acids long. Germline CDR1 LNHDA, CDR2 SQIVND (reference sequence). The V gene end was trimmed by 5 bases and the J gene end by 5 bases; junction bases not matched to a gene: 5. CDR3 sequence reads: CASSHRTGGYGYTF. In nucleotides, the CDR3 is TGTGCCAGTAGTCACCGGACAGGGGGGTATGGCTACACCTTC.